Listed here are 14 T cell receptor beta chains from one sample, sequenced in a study of blood T cells in healthy people across ages. Together with a sample-barcoded 5' primer, a J-beta primer mix was included in a second PCR lasting roughly 6 to 12 cycles. TCRdb called the 5' RACE reads again in MiXCR, with one record for every CDR3 protein. Here the sample spans about 1.8 million distinct CDR3 sequences, roughly 49% being singletons. Specimen: blood. The receptors stem from a woman aged 40-49 years in good health.

A note on this clonotype: A junction end diverges from the germline sequence, so it may reflect a read error. The J gene is TRBJ2-4, the V gene TRBV10-3; possibly TRBD2 for D (7 bases). The CDR3 consists of 18 residues. In germline, CDR1 is ENHRY, CDR2 SYGVKD. As DNA, the CDR3 is TGTGCCACCAGTGATGGGGAGGGGGGCCTGACGGCCAAAAACATTCAGTACTTC. Protein sequence: CATSDGEGGLTAKNIQYF.

V and J are TRBV7-9 and TRBJ2-7; TRBD2 might be the D (5 bases). The length of the CDR3 is 18 residues. V dropped 5 bases and J dropped 2 bases, with 25 bases sitting between them. Germline lookup yields CDR1 SEHNR and CDR2 FQNEAQ (reference sequence). The CDR3 here is CASSPIARTPRGTYEQYF. CDR3 coding DNA: TGTGCCAGCAGCCCTATTGCCCGCACCCCGCGAGGGACCTACGAGCAGTACTTC.

This clonotype was picked up a small number of times. This chain connects TRBV4-1 to TRBJ2-3, with 7 bases matching TRBD1. The J segment lost 2 bases and the V segment lost 3 bases, leaving 8 bases of the junction unmatched. Germline-derived CDR1 and CDR2 are MGHRA and YSYEKL. The CDR3 runs to 16 residues. CDR3 DNA: TGCGCCAGCAGCCATCCGGGACAGACCGCCACAGATACGCAGTATTTT. Translation: CASSHPGQTATDTQYF.

The rearrangement links TRBV7-2 to TRBJ2-1; TRBD2 matches at 13 bases. In germline, CDR1 is SGHTA, CDR2 FQGNSA. The trim removed 1 base at V and 1 base at J, leaving 10 bases unmatched. This CDR3 has 20 residues. CDR3 sequence: CASSLVGLAGPARSYNEQFF. The CDR3 DNA reads as TGTGCCAGCAGCTTAGTGGGACTAGCGGGACCAGCCAGGTCCTACAATGAGCAGTTCTTC.

The V and J genes are TRBV7-9 and TRBJ2-1, with D unclear. CDR3 length: 17 residues. CDR1 is SEHNR, CDR2 FQNEAQ, per germline (reference sequence). V lost 1 base to trimming and J lost 0 bases, with 13 bases between them. The CDR3 region has the DNA TGTGCCAGCAGCTTAGTGCGTGGGGTGCACTCCTACAATGAGCAGTTCTTC. Amino acids: CASSLVRGVHSYNEQFF.

This clonotype was detected a few times. The V gene is TRBV9, the J gene TRBJ1-2, with 9 positions matching TRBD1. Germline-derived CDR1 and CDR2 are SGDLS and YYNGEE. The CDR3 runs 13 residues. The V gene end was trimmed by 7 bases and the J gene end by 2 bases; junction bases not matched to a gene: 3. The CDR3 spells CASGGTGNYGYTF. The CDR3 region has the DNA TGTGCCAGCGGCGGGACAGGGAACTATGGCTACACCTTC.

The chain joins TRBV10-1 to TRBJ2-4; tentative D call: TRBD1 (5 bases). Per the germline V gene, CDR1 is WNHNN and CDR2 is SYGVQD (reference sequence). The CDR3 length is 13 residues. Trimming pared 6 bases from V and 3 bases from J, leaving 9 bases between. This CDR3 is CASRRGHKNIQYF. The CDR3 DNA reads TGCGCCAGCAGAAGAGGACACAAAAACATTCAGTACTTC.

The V call is TRBV4-1, the J call TRBJ2-6, with 12 bases identical to TRBD2. The CDR3 runs 18 residues. V gave up 2 bases and J gave up 1 base; unmatched junction bases: 3. Germline CDR1 is MGHRA and CDR2 is YSYEKL. Written as DNA, the CDR3 is TGCGCCAGCAGCCAACGACTAGCGGGGGAGTCTGGGGCCAACGTCCTGACTTTC. This gives the protein CASSQRLAGESGANVLTF.

The V and J genes are TRBV4-2 and TRBJ1-2; weak D call: TRBD1 (6 bases). V gave up 7 bases and J gave up 4 bases, with 22 bases separating them. Per germline, CDR1 LGHNA and CDR2 YNFKEQ. This CDR3 comprises 16 residues. CDR3 sequence: CASTLGGTGSGYGYTF. CDR3 bases: TGTGCCAGCACTCTTGGGGGCACGGGGTCGGGCTATGGCTACACCTTC.

The gene calls are TRBV5-5 and TRBJ2-1, with a possible D match to TRBD1 (6 bases). Deletions cut 0 bases from V and 1 base from J, with 8 bases between. In germline, CDR1 is SGHKS, CDR2 YYEKEE (reference sequence). The CDR3 is 15 residues long. The CDR3 protein is CASSLDRESYNEQFF. CDR3 DNA sequence: TGTGCCAGCAGCTTGGACAGGGAGTCCTACAATGAGCAGTTCTTC.

The chain combines TRBV7-2 with TRBJ2-4, with D perhaps assigned TRBD1 or TRBD2 (5 bases each). Germline V CDR1 and CDR2: SGHTA, FQGNSA. Trimming removed 3 bases from V and 12 bases from J, with 15 bases in between. The CDR3 runs 13 residues. The CDR3 loop is CASSLGRGASQYF. DNA for the CDR3: TGTGCCAGCAGCTTGGGTAGAGGGGCCAGTCAGTACTTC.

The rearrangement links TRBV7-8 to TRBJ2-5, with D hard to call. From germline, CDR1 is SGHVS and CDR2 FQNEAQ. This CDR3 is built from 14 residues. Between the trimmed V and J ends, which lost 5 bases and 5 bases, there was a span of 15 bases. CDR3 sequence: CASSKQGSEETQYF. CDR3 DNA sequence: TGTGCCAGCAGCAAACAAGGTTCAGAGGAGACCCAGTACTTC.

The chain has TRBV5-1 and TRBJ2-3; 7 nucleotides line up with TRBD2. The V and J ends lost 5 bases and 2 bases, in that order; junction bases with no gene match: 5. The length of the CDR3 is 14 residues. The germline V gene has CDR1 SGHRS and CDR2 YFSETQ. CDR3: CASRSGAYTDTQYF. The DNA of the CDR3 is TGCGCCAGCAGAAGCGGGGCCTACACAGATACGCAGTATTTT.

V is TRBV9 and J is TRBJ2-1; TRBD1 agrees at 11 bases. CDR1 and CDR2 from the germline V gene are SGDLS and YYNGEE. The CDR3 extends over 15 amino acids. Trimming cost V 0 bases and J 8 bases; bases outside gene matches: 4. The CDR3 DNA reads TGTGCCAGCAGCGTAGACGGGACAGGGGGGTATGAGCAGTTCTTC. This sequence encodes CASSVDGTGGYEQFF.